This TCR beta chain comes out of a study of T cell changes during pregnancy in multiple sclerosis. CDR3 length equals 15 residues. Trimming took off 3 bases at V and 0 bases at J, with 9 bases between the two ends. Germline values: CDR1 LNHDA, CDR2 SQIVND (reference sequence). TCRdb keeps only in-frame clones here, not all; method: immunoSEQ multiplex PCR. The table lists about 52,000 clones, around 94% of them singletons. The V call is TRBV19, the J call TRBJ1-3; maybe TRBD1 (6 bases). The source material was CD4+ T cells from peripheral blood mononuclear cells, sampled before pregnancy. The TCR originated in a female donor with multiple sclerosis, enrolled in a pregnancy study. This CDR3 is CASSIGQNSGNTIYF. The CDR3 nucleotides are TGTGCCAGTAGTATCGGACAGAACTCTGGAAACACCATATATTTT. Looking up the rest from reference TRBV19 and TRBJ1-3 gives the full variable domain: DGGITQSPKYLFRKEGQNVTLSCEQNLNHDAMYWYRQDPGQGLRLIYYSQIVNDFQKGDIAEGYSVSREKKESFPLTVTSAQKNPTAFYLCASSIGQNSGNTIYFGEGSWLTVV.